Listed below are T cell receptor beta chains from one sample, sequenced in a study of preoperative IRX-2 immunotherapy in early breast cancer. Method: immunoSEQ multiplex PCR; TCRdb's copy keeps in-frame clones and lacks some. The sample has under 40,000 clones; about 96% are singletons. This sample was gathered from a patient treated with IRX-2 immunotherapy. The source is a human donor with breast cancer. The CDR3 runs from the conserved cysteine through the conserved F or W. The D gene is left open where the match is weak. Part of the rows lack a size; the others show once, few, many or a class for expanded clones.

V gene	clone size	J gene	D gene	CDR3 DNA	CDR3 protein
TRBV11-1	NA	TRBJ2-7	NA	TGTGCCAGCAGCTCTACATGGAATTCCTACGAGCAGTACTTC	CASSSTWNSYEQYF
TRBV4-1	NA	TRBJ2-3	NA	TGCGCCAGCAGCCAAGATCTCCTTCTCACAGATACGCAGTATTTT	CASSQDLLLTDTQYF
TRBV7-2	NA	TRBJ2-7	TRBD2	TGTGCCAGCAGCTTAGGGGGGACTAGCATCTACTTC	CASSLGGTSIYF
TRBV29-1	NA	TRBJ1-2	TRBD1	TGCAGCGTTGGGACAGGGGGTTATGGCTACACCTTC	CSVGTGGYGYTF
TRBV9	NA	TRBJ2-1	TRBD2	TGTGCCAGCAAAGGGACTAGCGGGAGCCATGAGCAGTTCTTC	CASKGTSGSHEQFF
TRBV6-5	NA	TRBJ2-7	TRBD2	TGTGCCAGCAGTTACTCTAGCGGGGGCTACGAGCAGTACTTC	CASSYSSGGYEQYF
TRBV28	NA	TRBJ1-6	NA	TGTGCCAGCAGTCCCCTTCGGACGGAGTATTCATTGGCCCTCCACTTT	CASSPLRTEYSLALHF
TRBV28	NA	TRBJ2-5	NA	TGTGCCAGCAGTTCCCTCCCCCTCACTACTTTACAAGAGACCCAGTACTTC	CASSSLPLTTLQETQYF
TRBV6-5	NA	TRBJ2-7	NA	TGTGCCAGCAGCCAGGGAGACGCAACCTACGAGCAGTACTTC	CASSQGDATYEQYF
TRBV21-1	NA	TRBJ2-3	NA	TGTGCCAGCAGCCTACGTAAGGGCCACACAGATACGCAGTATTTT	CASSLRKGHTDTQYF
TRBV28	NA	TRBJ1-4	NA	TGTGCCAGCACATTAGGGGTGACTAATGAAAAACTGTTTTTT	CASTLGVTNEKLFF
TRBV6-5	NA	TRBJ1-4	NA	TGTGCCAGCAGTTATACCGGGGGCCCTAATGAAAAACTGTTTTTT	CASSYTGGPNEKLFF
TRBV2	few	TRBJ2-1	NA	TGTGCCAGCAGCCTGCAGTTCTTC	CASSLQFF
TRBV11-1	once	TRBJ1-2	TRBD1	TGTGCCAGCAGCCTAAGGGGACAGACCTATGGCTACACCTTC	CASSLRGQTYGYTF
TRBV6-6	NA	TRBJ2-7	TRBD2	TGTGCCATCCAACTAGCGGGGGGAAACTACGAGCAGTACTTC	CAIQLAGGNYEQYF
TRBV18	NA	TRBJ2-5	NA	TGTGCCAGCTCAGGGACCCAAGAGACCCAGTACTTC	CASSGTQETQYF
TRBV5-5	NA	TRBJ2-1	TRBD2	TGTGCCAGCAGCTCCACAGGTGTCGGGGGGTTGAATGAGCAGTTCTTC	CASSSTGVGGLNEQFF
TRBV5-1	NA	TRBJ2-3	TRBD2	TGCGCCAGCAGCTTGGTCCGGACTAGGGAAATTAGCACAGATACGCAGTATTTT	CASSLVRTREISTDTQYF
TRBV6-6	NA	TRBJ2-4	NA	TGTGCCATCTTCGATCCGGGACCCAAAAACATTCAGTACTTC	CAIFDPGPKNIQYF
TRBV28	few	TRBJ2-5	NA	TGTGCCAGCAGTCTCCAAGAGACCCAGTACTTC	CASSLQETQYF
TRBV7-2	NA	TRBJ2-3	NA	TGTGCCAGCAGCTTTGGCCGCACAGATACGCAGTATTTT	CASSFGRTDTQYF
TRBV27	NA	TRBJ2-1	TRBD2	TGTGCCAGCAGTTCCCCCTCCATAGCGGGCAAGTTCTTC	CASSSPSIAGKFF
TRBV2	NA	TRBJ1-5	NA	TGTGCCAGCAGTGCCCGCCAGAGCAATCAGCCCCAGCATTTT	CASSARQSNQPQHF
TRBV10-3	NA	TRBJ2-7	NA	TGTGCCATCAGGCCCGGGCGGGTGGGTTCGGACGAGCAGTACTTC	CAIRPGRVGSDEQYF
TRBV5-4	NA	TRBJ2-7	TRBD2	TGTGCCAGCAGCTTGGCGGGGGGGATCTACGAGCAGTACTTC	CASSLAGGIYEQYF
TRBV6-1	NA	TRBJ2-7	NA	TGTGCCGGCTCCGGCGGGGACACGTTAAACGAGCAGTACTTC	CAGSGGDTLNEQYF
TRBV6-5	NA	TRBJ2-6	NA	TGTGCCAGCAGTTACTCGAGGGGGACTGGGGCCAACGTCCTGACTTTC	CASSYSRGTGANVLTF
TRBV27	NA	TRBJ1-2	NA	TGTGCCAGCAGTCCGAAGGGGGTCCTGATCCCTTCCTATGGCTACACCTTC	CASSPKGVLIPSYGYTF
TRBV27	NA	TRBJ2-1	TRBD1	TGTGCCAGCAGCGCCGGGACAGGGTGGGCCTACAATGAGCAGTTCTTC	CASSAGTGWAYNEQFF
TRBV7-9	NA	TRBJ1-5	NA	TGTGCCAGCAGCTCATCTGGACAGAACAATCAGCCCCAGCATTTT	CASSSSGQNNQPQHF
TRBV10-2	NA	TRBJ2-4	TRBD1	TGCGCCAGCAGTGAGTCGACTAGGCGGGTAGGGACAGGGATGCCCCAAAACATTCAGTACTTC	CASSESTRRVGTGMPQNIQYF
TRBV19	once	TRBJ1-4	TRBD1	TGTGCCAGTAGTATCCAGGGGGATGAAAAACTGTTTTTT	CASSIQGDEKLFF
TRBV6-5	NA	TRBJ1-3	NA	TGTGCCAGCAGTTACGAAACAGGGAGGGCTGGAAACACCATATATTTT	CASSYETGRAGNTIYF
TRBV7-2	NA	TRBJ2-1	NA	TGTGCCAGCAGCTACCCCCGGGAATACAATGAGCAGTTCTTC	CASSYPREYNEQFF
TRBV19	NA	TRBJ2-4	TRBD2	TGTGCCAGTAGTATCGCCCGAACTAGCGGCAAAAACATTCAGTACTTC	CASSIARTSGKNIQYF
TRBV5-1	NA	TRBJ2-3	NA	TGCGCCAGCAGCTGGGGGGCAACAGATACGCAGTATTTT	CASSWGATDTQYF
TRBV28	NA	TRBJ1-1	NA	TGTGCCAGCAGTTTATACGGGGTATTGAACACTGAAGCTTTCTTT	CASSLYGVLNTEAFF
TRBV7-9	NA	TRBJ2-6	NA	TGTGCCAGCAGCTTAGTGGCTGGGGCCAACGTCCTGACTTTC	CASSLVAGANVLTF
TRBV5-1	NA	TRBJ2-5	NA	TGCGCCAGCAGCCGGGGACCACAAGAGACCCAGTACTTC	CASSRGPQETQYF
TRBV6-5	NA	TRBJ2-2	NA	TGTGCCAGCAGTTACTCCGGCTCCGGGGAGCTGTTTTTT	CASSYSGSGELFF
TRBV11-2	NA	TRBJ2-7	NA	TGTGCCAGCAGCCAGCTAACGGGTTACTCCTACGAGCAGTACTTC	CASSQLTGYSYEQYF
TRBV6-6	NA	TRBJ2-1	NA	TGTGCCAGCAGTCCCGCGGGGGCGGGTAATGAGCAGTTCTTC	CASSPAGAGNEQFF
TRBV19	NA	TRBJ2-7	NA	TGTGCCAGTAGTGGGTACAGGTCCTACGAGCAGTACTTC	CASSGYRSYEQYF
TRBV19	once	TRBJ2-7	NA	TGTGCCAGTAGCCCGGGACACCAACCCTACGAGCAGTACTTC	CASSPGHQPYEQYF
TRBV2	NA	TRBJ1-1	NA	TGTGCCAGCAGTGGCTTCGGGGGCGCCGGCACTGAAGCTTTCTTT	CASSGFGGAGTEAFF
TRBV7-3	NA	TRBJ1-1	NA	TGTGCCAGCAGTCCCGGCGGGGGTGCGCCGAACACTGAAGCTTTCTTT	CASSPGGGAPNTEAFF
TRBV14	NA	TRBJ2-3	TRBD2	TGTGCCAGCAGCCAAGTGGGACTAGCGGTGGCAGATACGCAGTATTTT	CASSQVGLAVADTQYF
TRBV5-1	NA	TRBJ2-7	NA	TGCGCCAGCAGCAAGAGAGACATAGTGTACGAGCAGTACTTC	CASSKRDIVYEQYF
TRBV5-1	NA	TRBJ2-3	TRBD2	TGCGCCAGCAGCCCGGGACTAGCGGGGATAGCAGATACGCAGTATTTT	CASSPGLAGIADTQYF
TRBV4-2	NA	TRBJ2-1	TRBD2	TGTGCCAGCAGCAAGGCAGCGGGGGGCCCTAGCTCCTACAATGAGCAGTTCTTC	CASSKAAGGPSSYNEQFF